A selection of T cell receptor beta chains follows, all from one sample in a study of blood T cell repertoires in COVID-19. Clones were read by immunoSEQ multiplex PCR, and TCRdb kept only the in-frame ones, dropping some. The data show about 200,000 clones, 80% to 90% seen once. The specimen sequenced was peripheral blood. The source is a woman aged 45-59 years with acute or convalescent COVID-19. CDR3s include the opening cysteine and the closing phenylalanine or tryptophan. D genes are given only for firm matches. The size entry is marked missing in some rows and otherwise reads once, few, many or a size class.

>TRBV9|TRBJ2-6|16|.|.
TGTGCCAGCAGCGTAAATGAGGCCCTCGTGGCCAACGTCCTGACTTTC
CASSVNEALVANVLTF
>TRBV28|TRBJ1-5|16|.|.
TGTGCCAGCAGTCCGGGCGGGTCCCAGACCAATCAGCCCCAGCATTTT
CASSPGGSQTNQPQHF
>TRBV19|TRBJ1-1|13|TRBD1|.
TGTGCCAGTACCACGGACAGGGACGCTGAAGCTTTCTTT
CASTTDRDAEAFF
>TRBV4-1|TRBJ2-2|16|.|.
TGCGCCAGCAGCCAAGAATTCAGTGAGAACACCGGGGAGCTGTTTTTT
CASSQEFSENTGELFF
>TRBV5-4|TRBJ2-3|14|TRBD2|.
TGTGCCAGCAGCTTGCGCGGGGGGAGAGATACGCAGTATTTT
CASSLRGGRDTQYF
>TRBV18|TRBJ1-3|14|TRBD1|.
TGTGCCAGCTCCCAGGACAGGGATGGAAACACCATATATTTT
CASSQDRDGNTIYF
>TRBV6-5|TRBJ1-1|13|.|.
TGTGCCAGCAGTTACTATAAGAACACTGAAGCTTTCTTT
CASSYYKNTEAFF
>TRBV28|TRBJ2-1|15|TRBD2|.
TGTGCCAGCAGTGAAACTAGCGGGAGGTGGAATGAGCAGTTCTTC
CASSETSGRWNEQFF
>TRBV6-7|TRBJ2-7|16|TRBD1|.
TGTGCCAGCAGTTACCTGGGACAGGGCCCCTCCTACGAGCAGTACTTC
CASSYLGQGPSYEQYF
>TRBV30|TRBJ1-6|15|TRBD1|.
TGTGCCTGGACTGCGACAGGGGCCCTTAATTCACCCCTCCACTTT
CAWTATGALNSPLHF
>TRBV27|TRBJ1-5|14|.|.
TGTGCCAGCAGTTTATTCCGGGGTGGTCAGCCCCAGCATTTT
CASSLFRGGQPQHF
>TRBV7-2|TRBJ2-7|14|TRBD2|.
TGTGCCAGCAGACCTAGCGGGGAGATCTACGAGCAGTACTTC
CASRPSGEIYEQYF
>TRBV9|TRBJ2-1|15|.|.
TGTGCCAGCAGCGTAGCCCCTTCTTCCTACAATGAGCAGTTCTTC
CASSVAPSSYNEQFF
>TRBV9|TRBJ2-3|15|.|.
TGTGCCAGCAGCGTAGGCTCTAGAAGCACAGATACGCAGTATTTT
CASSVGSRSTDTQYF
>TRBV7-9|TRBJ2-7|11|.|.
TGTGCCAGCAGCTTAAAGGGGGAGCAGTACTTC
CASSLKGEQYF
>TRBV7-2|TRBJ1-6|17|TRBD1|once
TGTGCCAGCAGCCCTTCCGGGACAGCCCATTATAATTCACCCCTCCACTTT
CASSPSGTAHYNSPLHF
>TRBV5-1|TRBJ2-7|15|TRBD2|.
TGCGCCAGCAGCGCCGGGGGGACGGCTTCCTACGAGCAGTACTTC
CASSAGGTASYEQYF
>TRBV27|TRBJ2-1|16|TRBD2|.
TGTGCCAGCAGTTTATCTGAAGGCGGGAGATGGAATGAGCAGTTCTTC
CASSLSEGGRWNEQFF
>TRBV19|TRBJ1-5|15|.|.
TGTGCCAGTACCTCTTTGGGGGGTAGCAATCAGCCCCAGCATTTT
CASTSLGGSNQPQHF
>TRBV11-3|TRBJ2-3|17|TRBD2|.
TGTGCCAGCAGCTTACGGACTAGCGGGGGGATCACAGATACGCAGTATTTT
CASSLRTSGGITDTQYF
>TRBV29-1|TRBJ2-5|13|.|once
TGCAGCGTTGAAGGGGCTAGCCGGGAGACCCAGTACTTC
CSVEGASRETQYF
>TRBV9|TRBJ2-3|17|TRBD2|.
TGTGCCAGCAGCGTAGGGGCTAGCGGAGGATTCACAGATACGCAGTATTTT
CASSVGASGGFTDTQYF
>TRBV7-2|TRBJ2-5|16|TRBD2|.
TGTGCCAGCAGCTATACTAGCGGGGGGCCTCAAGAGACCCAGTACTTC
CASSYTSGGPQETQYF
>TRBV19|TRBJ2-5|16|TRBD1|.
TGTGCCAGTAGTGCTACCGGGACAGGGGGCAAAGAGACCCAGTACTTC
CASSATGTGGKETQYF
>TRBV13|TRBJ2-7|17|.|.
TGCCCCCCCAGCTCCGCCCAACGGGGCGGGGGCCCCAACGAGCAGTACTTC
CPPSSAQRGGGPNEQYF
>TRBV15|TRBJ2-2|17|TRBD2|.
TGTGCCACCACCCCGGGGCTAGCGGGGGGAAACACCGGGGAGCTGTTTTTT
CATTPGLAGGNTGELFF
>TRBV24-1|TRBJ1-3|15|.|.
TGTGCCACCAGTGATGGAGGGGACTCTGGAAACACCATATATTTT
CATSDGGDSGNTIYF
>TRBV7-2|TRBJ1-5|18|TRBD1|few
TGTGCCAGCAGCCCGGGGACAGGGGCCACGGGGAGGGCTCAGCCCCAGCATTTT
CASSPGTGATGRAQPQHF
>TRBV4-3|TRBJ2-2|14|.|.
TGCGCCAGCAGCCAGAGCATGAACACCGGGGAGCTGTTTTTT
CASSQSMNTGELFF
>TRBV18|TRBJ2-2|13|.|.
TGTGCCAGCTCACCACCTCTCCCCGGGGAGCTGTTTTTT
CASSPPLPGELFF
>TRBV6-4|TRBJ2-7|14|TRBD1|.
TGTGCCAGCAGTGGTAAGGACAGGGTGTTCGAGCAGTACTTC
CASSGKDRVFEQYF
>TRBV7-3|TRBJ2-6|15|.|once
TGTGCCAGCAGCTCCCCCAGCTCTGGGGCCAACGTCCTGACTTTC
CASSSPSSGANVLTF
>TRBV5-1|TRBJ2-7|14|.|.
TGCGCCAGCAGCTTGGAGAGCCCTCTCTACGAGCAGTACTTC
CASSLESPLYEQYF
>TRBV10-3|TRBJ1-2|18|.|.
TGTGCCATCAAAAATTATAGGATCGGGACAAAAGCGAACTATGGCTACACCTTC
CAIKNYRIGTKANYGYTF
>TRBV24-1|TRBJ2-7|12|.|.
TGTGCCACCGGTCAGGGATCCTACGAGCAGTACTTC
CATGQGSYEQYF
>TRBV5-1|TRBJ2-3|14|TRBD2|.
TGCGCCAGCAGCACTAGCGGGAGTACAGATACGCAGTATTTT
CASSTSGSTDTQYF
>TRBV7-2|TRBJ2-3|15|.|.
TGTGCCAGCAGGAGAGGCGGGACTAGCACAGATACGCAGTATTTT
CASRRGGTSTDTQYF
>TRBV7-2|TRBJ2-3|14|TRBD1|.
TGTGCCAGCAGACGGGACAGGGGAGTGAATACGCAGTATTTT
CASRRDRGVNTQYF
>TRBV19|TRBJ1-2|15|TRBD1|few
TGTGCCAGTAGTGTCCTGGACAGGGGGCAAGAAGGCTACACCTTC
CASSVLDRGQEGYTF
>TRBV24-1|TRBJ2-5|17|TRBD2|.
TGTGCCACCAGTTCCCCTAGCGGGGGCCCCGGGCAAGAGACCCAGTACTTC
CATSSPSGGPGQETQYF
>TRBV7-8|TRBJ2-1|13|TRBD2|.
TGTGCCAGCAGCCGGGGAGGGTATAATGAGCAGTTCTTC
CASSRGGYNEQFF
>TRBV7-9|TRBJ1-2|17|TRBD1|once
TGTGCCAGCAGCCATGGACAGGGAGGCGGGGGTGGATATGGCTACACCTTC
CASSHGQGGGGGYGYTF
>TRBV9|TRBJ1-1|13|TRBD1|.
TGTGCCAGCAGCGTAGCTTCAGGGGGCCAAGCTTTCTTT
CASSVASGGQAFF
>TRBV7-9|TRBJ2-1|15|.|.
TGTGCCAGCACCCAATCAGCCCACAGCTACAATGAGCAGTTCTTC
CASTQSAHSYNEQFF
>TRBV11-2|TRBJ2-1|14|.|.
TGTGCCAGCAGCAAATCCCCCATGGCGGGAGAGCAGTTCTTC
CASSKSPMAGEQFF
>TRBV6-4|TRBJ1-2|15|.|.
TGTGCCAGCAGTGACTCTGGGGCGGCTAACTATGGCTACACCTTC
CASSDSGAANYGYTF
>TRBV11-2|TRBJ2-1|15|TRBD1|.
TGTGCCAGCAGCGTGACAGGGTACTCCTACAATGAGCAGTTCTTC
CASSVTGYSYNEQFF
>TRBV27|TRBJ2-7|12|.|.
TGTGCCAGCAGTGGGAGGACCTACGAGCAGTACTTC
CASSGRTYEQYF
>TRBV3-1/TRBV3-2|TRBJ2-3|16|TRBD2|.
TGTGCCAGCAGCCAAGATCAACCGGGAGGTACAGATACGCAGTATTTT
CASSQDQPGGTDTQYF
>TRBV2|TRBJ2-1|13|TRBD1|.
TGTGCCAGCAGTAAACAGGGGGCAGGAGAGCAGTTCTTC
CASSKQGAGEQFF
>TRBV7-9|TRBJ1-1|14|TRBD1|.
TGTGCCAGCAGCGCGGGACAGGGGAGGACTGAAGCTTTCTTT
CASSAGQGRTEAFF
>TRBV12-3/TRBV12-4|TRBJ1-2|12|.|.
TGTGCCAGCAGTTTAGTCAGCTATGGCTACACCTTC
CASSLVSYGYTF
>TRBV19|TRBJ1-1|15|.|few
TGTGCCAGTAGTATCGGGACTGTCAGTTTGACTGAAGCTTTCTTT
CASSIGTVSLTEAFF
>TRBV30|TRBJ1-1|15|.|.
TGTGCCTGGAGTGTTCAGGGCTATGAGAACACTGAAGCTTTCTTT
CAWSVQGYENTEAFF
>TRBV11-2|TRBJ2-1|14|.|.
TGTGCCAGCAGCTTTACTACGGCCTACAATGAGCAGTTCTTC
CASSFTTAYNEQFF
>TRBV7-9|TRBJ1-4|13|.|.
TGTGCCAGCCAACAGAGGGCTAATGAAAAACTGTTTTTT
CASQQRANEKLFF
>TRBV28|TRBJ1-4|12|.|.
TGTGCCAGCAATTGGGGCGGTGAAAAACTGTTTTTT
CASNWGGEKLFF
>TRBV11-3|TRBJ1-2|14|.|.
TGTGCCAGCAGCTCCCGGGGGATTAACTATGGCTACACCTTC
CASSSRGINYGYTF
>TRBV7-2|TRBJ2-5|16|TRBD2|.
TGTGCCAGCAGAGAAGGCCAGCGGGGGGTTCAAGAGACCCAGTACTTC
CASREGQRGVQETQYF
>TRBV7-2|TRBJ1-6|18|TRBD1|.
TGTGCCAGCAGCTTAGTCTTTATCGGGACAGGGGTAGGTTCACCCCTCCACTTT
CASSLVFIGTGVGSPLHF